This T cell receptor beta chain was profiled in a study of regulatory T cells in long-lasting Graves disease. Whole-study results and caveats: New patients shared approximately 1,000 public clonotypes, and persistent patients shared more, with 2,741.

The sample holds many counts of this clonotype. The antigen is undetermined. Arm-PCR of CDR3 regions and iRepertoire HTBI primers were the basis on which TCR beta libraries were built. Per the original data handling: The identification of 50 to 65 TRBV and 14 TRBJ segments was made across samples. MiXCR, applied by TCRdb to the multiplex PCR reads, yields one record per CDR3 protein. TCRdb, rather than the study authors, made the V and J calls. This table has over 500,000 distinct CDR3 sequences, approximately 15% appearing once. The time point denotes: newly diagnosed GD, antithyroid drugs for less than 3 months. Extracted PBMC RNA gave rise to the TCR library. Trimming stripped 5 bases from V and 5 bases from J, with 12 bases between. The CDR3 spans 13 residues. Germline CDR1 MDHEN, CDR2 SYDVKM. This same sample was also taken into another study, of T cells in Graves' hyperthyroidism and ophthalmopathy. This second report adds: Pregnant or lactating patients were excluded, as were those with uncontrolled infection or other autoimmune disease. By a 13 V-J model, ophthalmopathy was set apart from stable hyperthyroidism.

The sequencing used peripheral blood mononuclear cells (PBMCs), collected at new diagnosis, from a patient treated with antithyroid drugs. This chain connects TRBV28 to TRBJ1-1; D remains ambiguous. The clonotype originates from a woman in her twenties or thirties with Graves disease. CDR3 protein: CASSANWRTEAFF. The CDR3 region has the DNA TGTGCCAGCAGTGCAAACTGGAGGACTGAAGCTTTCTTT.